This TCR beta chain came from a study of cytomegalovirus exposure and HLA in healthy donors. Use of 60 Vbeta and 13 Jbeta primers characterized the PCR. Generated by immunoSEQ multiplex PCR, the TCRdb table keeps only in-frame clones and is missing some. The sample shows approximately 200,000 clones, about four fifths of them seen only once. Sequencing was carried out using PBMCs. This TCR derives from a girl aged 10-17 years in good health and CMV-seropositive.

The chain's CDR3 is CASSLDSGNTIYF. The CDR3 coding sequence is TGTGCCAGCAGCTTGGACAGCGGAAACACCATATATTTT. V gene TRBV5-6 combines with J gene TRBJ1-3; D gene unclear. CDR1 is SGHDT, CDR2 YYEEEE, per germline. The CDR3 extends over 13 amino acids. V lost 0 bases, J lost 4 bases, and 5 bases lay in between.